This T cell receptor beta chain was sequenced in a study of T cells in Graves' hyperthyroidism and ophthalmopathy (dated by TCRdb to the late 2010s). Background for the entire study: Peripheral blood samples were taken at initial diagnosis, before any treatment was given. To identify distinguishing TCR V-J signatures, a discovery cohort of about 95 patients was used, comprising fewer than 45 with Graves' ophthalmopathy and 57 with stable Graves' hyperthyroidism. Prospective prediction of ophthalmopathy was tested in an independent validation cohort consisting of 18 to 20 hyperthyroidism patients and approximately 16 patients who later progressed to ophthalmopathy. The 80 to 100 discovery patients were randomly divided into training and test sets at a 7:3 ratio. In more than five Graves' hyperthyroidism patients, the study also compared T-cell repertoires from thyroid tissue with T-cell repertoires from blood. Following sampling, methimazole starting at 30 mg daily was given to hyperthyroidism patients, and high-dose intravenous methylprednisolone was given to ophthalmopathy patients. The paper describes TCR Vbeta CDR3 sequencing of around 130 peripheral blood samples, made up of roughly 45 ophthalmopathy patients, approximately 73 hyperthyroidism patients and roughly 17 progressor patients.

The TCR beta CDR3 regions were amplified from the RNA transcripts. The TCR CDR3 was subjected to a first round of RT-PCR using the HTBI primer set and the Qiagen OneStep RT-PCR kit. A second multiplex PCR round built the libraries, followed by size selection and purification. Sequencing of the libraries was done on an Illumina HiSeq2000 using paired-end 100 bp reads. For the original study's pipeline: SOAPnuke was used to process the raw data, removing reads that contained adapters or uncalled bases, had a mean Phred below 15, or lacked an exact match to the constant primer or identifier. COPE v1.2.5 was used to merge the high-quality paired reads, and each unique nucleotide sequence was defined as a clonotype. MiTCR v1.1 was used to align the clonotypes against IMGT TRBV, TRBD and TRBJ reference segments. The analysis included only V-J combinations with a frequency above 0.0001, which together covered roughly 99% of the repertoires. The TCS score was defined as the ratio of F50 (clonal expansion) to E x V (chaos), calculated using BLOSUM62-based TCRdist between CDR3 peptides within each V-J. Welch's t-statistics and random forest reduced roughly 530 V-J features to roughly 13, which were used in a naive Bayes classifier (R e1071). TCRdb redid the processing of the public reads, applying fastp at Q25 and MiXCR, and retained in-frame beta chains. Identical CDR3 proteins give one entry, which carries the most common genes and DNA. The V and J calls come from TCRdb's annotation, not from the publication. The sample records approximately 560,000 distinct CDR3 sequences, 15% to 19% of which are singletons. The top ten clones comprise under 7.5% of the sample.

From the cysteine through the phenylalanine, the CDR3 covers 18 amino acids. Only the CDR3 part of the read is kept: 54 bases, read in frame from the first base. The trim is 1 base for V and 6 bases for J, with a gap of 24 bases between the germline ends. Via the germline V gene, CDR1 is SGHAT and CDR2 FQNNGV. Stable Graves' hyperthyroidism was defined as the absence of progression to ophthalmopathy over 18 months of follow-up. Hyperthyroidism patients were newly diagnosed, had a disease duration of under 2 months, and were aged 18 to 65 years. Any patient with an uncontrolled infection, another autoimmune disease, pregnancy or lactation was excluded. Diagnoses were based on clinical symptoms, serum thyroxine and TRAb, thyroid ultrasound and orbital computed tomography. PBMCs were separated from 8 to 10 ml of fresh peripheral blood using Ficoll-Paque density gradient centrifugation. Trizol reagent was used to extract total RNA, and RNA quality was then checked on an Agilent 2100 Bioanalyzer.

What the study reported, not specific to this receptor: In cross-validation, a model built on a 13 V-J signature told ophthalmopathy apart from stable hyperthyroidism with roughly 87% sensitivity and about 81% specificity, and in testing the same model reached 80%/75%. Most expanded thyroid clonotypes (frequency above 0.001) were also found in blood, which suggests that blood repertoires may mirror thyroid immune responses. In validation, the model predicted progression to ophthalmopathy a median of approximately 6.3 months before onset, with approximately 71% sensitivity and around 76% specificity. No statistical method was used to set the sample size in advance, and investigators knew the group allocation.

This clonotype was observed many times. It lacks a known antigen. Base qualities are not provided; no much larger clone lies one nucleotide away. The chain couples TRBV11-2 to TRBJ1-1, and perhaps TRBD1 as D gene, on 5 matching bases. The receptor comes from a woman in her 30s with Graves' hyperthyroidism. The sequenced sample consisted of blood. CDR3 region: CASSLVLPNRPGRAEAFF. The sequence in DNA is TGTGCCAGCAGCTTAGTATTGCCAAACAGGCCAGGTCGGGCTGAAGCTTTCTTT.